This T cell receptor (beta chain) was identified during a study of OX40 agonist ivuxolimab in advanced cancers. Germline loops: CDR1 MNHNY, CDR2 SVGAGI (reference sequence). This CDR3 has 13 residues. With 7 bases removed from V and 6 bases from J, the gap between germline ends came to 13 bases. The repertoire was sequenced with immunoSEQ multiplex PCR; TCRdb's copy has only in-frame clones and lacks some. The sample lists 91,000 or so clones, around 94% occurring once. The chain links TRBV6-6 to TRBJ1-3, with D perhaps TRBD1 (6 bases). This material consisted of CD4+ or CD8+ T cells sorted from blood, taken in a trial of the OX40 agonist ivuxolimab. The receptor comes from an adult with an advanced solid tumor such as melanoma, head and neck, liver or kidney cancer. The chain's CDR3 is CASKGNRANTIYF. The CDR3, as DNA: TGTGCCAGCAAGGGGAACAGGGCAAACACCATATATTTT.